The 20 T cell receptor beta chains listed next were all sequenced from one sample in a study of cytomegalovirus exposure and HLA in healthy donors. This PCR relied on a set of 60 Vbeta primers and 13 Jbeta primers. Sequencing used immunoSEQ multiplex PCR; TCRdb keeps in-frame clones, though not all of them. The table records roughly 130,000 clones, about 80% of them present only once. The material sequenced was PBMCs. The source of these receptors is a man aged 25-45 years in good health and CMV-seronegative.

About this clone: One end of the junction varies from germline; a read error may be responsible. The V call is TRBV27, the J call TRBJ1-2, with TRBD1 matching 7 bases. This CDR3 is 11 amino acids long. The germline CDR1 and CDR2 sequences are MNHEY and SMNVEV (reference sequence). The CDR3 protein is CASRTGLGYPF. CDR3 nucleotide sequence: TGTGCCAGCAGGACAGGGCTCGGCTACCCCTTC.

V is TRBV28 and J is TRBJ2-1; 12 positions match TRBD2. CDR3 size: 14 residues. The germline CDR1 and CDR2 sequences are MDHEN and SYDVKM. Losses at the gene ends were 5 bases for V and 15 bases for J; bases not matched to a gene: 11. The CDR3 region is CASSRTSGTPLLFF. DNA for the CDR3: TGTGCCAGCAGTCGGACTAGCGGGACCCCTTTGTTGTTCTTC. Filled out from reference TRBV28 and TRBJ2-1, the complete variable domain reads DVKVTQSSRYLVKRTGEKVFLECVQDMDHENMFWYRQDPGLGLRLIYFSYDVKMKEKGDIPEGYSVSREKKERFSLILESASTNQTSMYLCASSRTSGTPLLFFGPGTRLTVL.

The rearrangement joins TRBV10-1 to TRBJ2-1; 7 nucleotides line up with TRBD2. The ends lost 1 base at V and 9 bases at J; junction bases unmatched: 6. Germline CDR1 WNHNN, CDR2 SYGVQD (reference sequence). The CDR3 is made up of 14 amino acids. The CDR3 loop is CASSEYRGETEQFF. CDR3 in DNA: TGCGCCAGCAGTGAGTACCGGGGGGAGACTGAGCAGTTCTTC.

J is TRBJ2-2 and V is TRBV6-5; tentatively, D is TRBD2 (5 bases). V was clipped by 6 bases and J by 4 bases, with 12 bases between them. The germline CDR1 and CDR2 sequences are MNHEY and SVGAGI. This CDR3 has 14 amino acids. DNA of the CDR3: TGTGCCAGCAGATTAACTAGGAGCACCGGGGAGCTGTTTTTT. Translated, it gives CASRLTRSTGELFF.

This sequence joins TRBV11-3 and TRBJ2-2; tentative D call: TRBD1 (5 bases). CDR3 size: 14 residues. With 0 bases removed from V and 5 bases from J, the gap between germline ends came to 7 bases. The V gene's germline CDR1 is SGHNT and CDR2 YENEEA. This CDR3 is CASSLDQGTGELFF. The CDR3 DNA follows: TGTGCCAGCAGCTTAGATCAGGGTACCGGGGAGCTGTTTTTT.

The chain uses TRBV9 and TRBJ1-2; 10 nucleotides line up with TRBD1. The V gene end was trimmed by 0 bases and the J gene end by 5 bases; junction bases not matched to a gene: 4. Germline lookup yields CDR1 SGDLS and CDR2 YYNGEE. The CDR3 has 15 amino acids. CDR3 loop: CASSVAPGQGYGYTF. The CDR3 DNA is TGTGCCAGCAGCGTAGCCCCGGGACAGGGGTATGGCTACACCTTC.

The rearrangement links TRBV4-1 to TRBJ2-3, with D tentatively TRBD1 (5 bases). This CDR3 spans 19 amino acids. Trimming left V 5 bases short and J 0 bases short, with 24 bases between. Germline CDR1 MGHRA, CDR2 YSYEKL. The CDR3 reads CASSWLTGHLTSSTDTQYF. CDR3 sequence (DNA): TGCGCCAGCAGCTGGTTAACAGGTCATCTAACTTCTAGCACAGATACGCAGTATTTT.

The rearrangement uses TRBV6-4 and TRBJ2-2; D is possibly TRBD2 (5 bases). The CDR3 is 17 amino acids. Germline-derived CDR1 and CDR2 are MRHNA and SNTAGT. The V end lost 2 bases, the J end lost 0 bases, and 13 bases lay between the germline ends. CDR3 nucleotide sequence: TGTGCCAGCAGTGACCCCGTCGAGGGTTCGAACACCGGGGAGCTGTTTTTT. Its translation: CASSDPVEGSNTGELFF.

The chain is built from TRBV27 and TRBJ2-7; no firm D call. CDR1 is MNHEY, CDR2 SMNVEV, per germline (reference sequence). The CDR3 extends over 15 amino acids. With 5 bases removed from V and 0 bases from J, the gap between germline ends came to 14 bases. In DNA, the CDR3 is TGTGCCAGCAGTCTGCAGGCCTCCCGCTCCTACGAGCAGTACTTC. It codes for CASSLQASRSYEQYF.

The chain combines TRBV7-2 with TRBJ2-2, with unresolved D. Trimming pared 1 base from V and 5 bases from J, leaving 8 bases between. Germline-derived CDR1 and CDR2 are SGHTA and FQGNSA. This CDR3 has 14 residues. The CDR3 sequence: CASSLERLTGELFF. CDR3 coding DNA: TGTGCCAGCAGCTTAGAACGACTTACCGGGGAGCTGTTTTTT.

The V call is TRBV13, the J call TRBJ1-3; 9 positions agree with TRBD1. CDR1 is PRHDT, CDR2 FYEKMQ, per germline (reference sequence). This CDR3 region has 14 residues. Trimming took 7 bases from V and 2 from J; bases not matched to a gene: 3. In DNA form, the CDR3 reads TGTGCCAGCACGACAGGGGGGACTGGAAACACCATATATTTT. This sequence encodes CASTTGGTGNTIYF. Using reference TRBV13 and TRBJ1-3 for the parts outside the CDR3, the full variable domain is AAGVIQSPRHLIKEKRETATLKCYPIPRHDTVYWYQQGPGQDPQFLISFYEKMQSDKGSIPDRFSAQQFSDYHSELNMSSLELGDSALYFCASTTGGTGNTIYFGEGSWLTVV.

The table lists this clone with a count of one. J is TRBJ2-5 and V is TRBV6-5; TRBD2 is a possible D gene (5 bases). The J call could be wrong; TRBJ2-7 is a better fit for the DNA end. Germline V gene sequence: CDR1 MNHEY, CDR2 SVGAGI. The CDR3 contains 15 residues. As DNA, the CDR3 is TGTGCCAGCAGTTACCCCGTAGGGAGTCACTACGAGCAGTACTTC. Protein sequence: CASSYPVGSHYEQYF.

This chain's CDR3 is CASRTSQRGEKLFF. For the CDR3, the DNA is TGTGCCAGCAGGACCTCACAGCGGGGGGAAAAACTGTTTTTT. The chain uses TRBV2 and TRBJ1-4, with D possibly matching TRBD1 (5 bases). The CDR3 sequence is 14 residues long. The V end was cut by 6 bases, the J end by 8 bases, with 16 bases between. Germline V gene sequence: CDR1 SNHLY, CDR2 FYNNEI.

This chain links TRBV14 with TRBJ2-2; no reliable D call. This CDR3 has 13 amino acids. Looked up from germline, CDR1 is SGHDN and CDR2 is FVKESK. V was clipped by 3 bases and J by 4 bases, with 6 bases between them. For the CDR3, the DNA is TGTGCCAGCAGCCACCTCCGCACCGGGGAGCTGTTTTTT. Residues: CASSHLRTGELFF. Drawing the rest from reference TRBV14 and TRBJ2-2, the complete variable domain is EAGVTQFPSHSVIEKGQTVTLRCDPISGHDNLYWYRRVMGKEIKFLLHFVKESKQDESGMPNNRFLAERTGGTYSTLKVQPAELEDSGVYFCASSHLRTGELFFGEGSRLTVL.

This chain joins TRBV15 and TRBJ2-1; tentatively, D is TRBD2 (5 bases). CDR1 and CDR2 from the germline V gene are LNHNV and YYDKDF (reference sequence). The V end lost 2 bases, the J end lost 11 bases, and 13 bases lay between the germline ends. The length of the CDR3 is 13 residues. This chain's CDR3 is CATSRSTGIKQFF. The CDR3 DNA sequence: TGTGCCACCAGCAGAAGTACGGGAATTAAGCAGTTCTTC. The full variable domain, rest sourced from reference TRBV15 and TRBJ2-1, is DAMVIQNPRYQVTQFGKPVTLSCSQTLNHNVMYWYQQKSSQAPKLLFHYYDKDFNNEADTPDNFQSRRPNTSFCFLDIRSPGLGDTAMYLCATSRSTGIKQFFGPGTRLTVL.

The chain carries TRBV19 and TRBJ2-6; D is unclear. Germline CDR1 reads LNHDA; CDR2 reads SQIVND (reference sequence). V was trimmed by 7 bases and J by 2 bases, leaving 6 bases between them. The CDR3 spans 13 residues. The CDR3 loop reads CASTPTGANVLTF. The CDR3, as DNA: TGTGCCAGTACCCCAACTGGGGCCAACGTCCTGACTTTC. Complete variable domain (other parts from reference TRBV19 and TRBJ2-6): DGGITQSPKYLFRKEGQNVTLSCEQNLNHDAMYWYRQDPGQGLRLIYYSQIVNDFQKGDIAEGYSVSREKKESFPLTVTSAQKNPTAFYLCASTPTGANVLTFGAGSRLTVL.

This chain joins TRBV10-3 and TRBJ1-2, with D possibly TRBD1 on 5 matching bases. The length of the CDR3 is 12 residues. V was cut by 8 bases and J by 2 bases, with 9 bases left in between. In germline, CDR1 is ENHRY, CDR2 SYGVKD. The CDR3 sequence: CAISSGNYGYTF. DNA of the CDR3: TGTGCCATCTCCTCAGGGAACTATGGCTACACCTTC.

The J gene is TRBJ2-1, the V gene TRBV10-1; TRBD2 matches 9 bases. CDR3 length: 16 amino acids. The ends lost 9 bases at V and 4 bases at J; junction bases unmatched: 13. Germline CDR1 reads WNHNN; CDR2 reads SYGVQD (reference sequence). For the CDR3, the DNA is TGCGCCAGTCCGATAGACCCGCGGGAGGGTTACAATGAGCAGTTCTTC. Its translation: CASPIDPREGYNEQFF.

This clone appeared once. The chain carries TRBV18 and TRBJ2-7; 9 nucleotides line up with TRBD2. This CDR3 comprises 16 residues. The germline V gene encodes CDR1 KGHSH and CDR2 LQKENI. V lost 0 bases, J lost 3 bases, and 6 bases stayed unmatched. The CDR3 sequence: CASSPPIAGVVYEQYF. The CDR3 DNA is TGTGCCAGCTCACCACCTATAGCGGGAGTCGTCTACGAGCAGTACTTC.

The chain links TRBV30 to TRBJ2-5, with a possible D match to TRBD1 (5 bases). Germline V CDR1 and CDR2: GTSNPN, SVGIG (reference sequence). V was cut by 2 bases and J by 1 base, with 11 bases left in between. The CDR3 is 14 amino acids. The CDR3 here is CAWSNRQGQETQYF. CDR3 coding DNA: TGTGCCTGGAGTAACAGGCAGGGCCAAGAGACCCAGTACTTC.